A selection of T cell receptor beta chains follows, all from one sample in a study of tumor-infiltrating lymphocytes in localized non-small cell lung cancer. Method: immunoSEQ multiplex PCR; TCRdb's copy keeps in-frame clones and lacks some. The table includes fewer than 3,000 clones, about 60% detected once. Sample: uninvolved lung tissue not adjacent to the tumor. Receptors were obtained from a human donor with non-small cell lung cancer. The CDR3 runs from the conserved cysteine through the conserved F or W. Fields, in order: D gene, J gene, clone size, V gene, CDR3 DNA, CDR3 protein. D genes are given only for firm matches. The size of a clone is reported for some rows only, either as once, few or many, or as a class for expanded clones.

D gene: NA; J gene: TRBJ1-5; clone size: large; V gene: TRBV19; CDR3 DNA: TGTGCCAGTAGTGACAAATTTCGGCCCCAGCATTTT; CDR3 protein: CASSDKFRPQHF
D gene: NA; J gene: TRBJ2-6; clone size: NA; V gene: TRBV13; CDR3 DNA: TGTGCCAGCAGCTCCCAATCTGGGGCCAACGTCCTGACTTTC; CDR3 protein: CASSSQSGANVLTF
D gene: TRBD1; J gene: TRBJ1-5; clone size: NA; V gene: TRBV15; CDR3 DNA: TGTGCCACCAGCACGAGCAGGGGGCAGGGTCAGCCCCAGCATTTT; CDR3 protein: CATSTSRGQGQPQHF
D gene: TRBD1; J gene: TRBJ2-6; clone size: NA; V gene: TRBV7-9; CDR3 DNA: TGTGCCAGCAGCTGGGACAGGGTTGGGGCCAACGTCCTGACTTTC; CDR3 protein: CASSWDRVGANVLTF
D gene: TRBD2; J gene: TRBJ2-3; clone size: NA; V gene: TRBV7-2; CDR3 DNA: TGTGCCAGCAGCCCCCAAACTAGCGGGGGCACAGATACGCAGTATTTT; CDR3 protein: CASSPQTSGGTDTQYF
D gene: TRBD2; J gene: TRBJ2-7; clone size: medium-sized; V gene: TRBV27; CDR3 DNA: TGTGCCAGCAGTTTAACCACGGGAGGGTTCCACGAGCAGTACTTC; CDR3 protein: CASSLTTGGFHEQYF
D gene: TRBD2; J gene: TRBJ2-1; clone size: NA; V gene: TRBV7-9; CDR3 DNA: TGTGCCAGCAGCTTCTTAGCGGGAGGGCCGCATGAGCAGTTCTTC; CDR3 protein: CASSFLAGGPHEQFF
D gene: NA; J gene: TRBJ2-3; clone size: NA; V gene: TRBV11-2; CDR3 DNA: TGTGCCAGCAGCTTAAGGTCAATCGGCACAGATACGCAGTATTTT; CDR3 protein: CASSLRSIGTDTQYF
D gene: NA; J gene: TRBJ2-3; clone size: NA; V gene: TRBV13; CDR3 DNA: TGTGCCAGCAGCTTAGGACTAACAGATACGCAGTATTTT; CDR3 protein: CASSLGLTDTQYF
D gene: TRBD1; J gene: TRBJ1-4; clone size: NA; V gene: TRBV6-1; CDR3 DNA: TGTGCCAGCAGTGAAGCGTCTGGGACAGGGGGTGAAAAACTGTTTTTT; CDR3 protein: CASSEASGTGGEKLFF
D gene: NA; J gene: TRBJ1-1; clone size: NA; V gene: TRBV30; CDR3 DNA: TGTGCCTGGAGTGATACGACGAGGAACACTGAAGCTTTCTTT; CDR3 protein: CAWSDTTRNTEAFF
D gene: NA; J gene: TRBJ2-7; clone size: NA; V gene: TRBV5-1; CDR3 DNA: TGCGCCAGCAGCTCCTCGGGACACCTATACGAGCAGTACTTC; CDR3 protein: CASSSSGHLYEQYF
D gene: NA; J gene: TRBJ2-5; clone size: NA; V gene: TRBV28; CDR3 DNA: TGTGCCAGCAGTCCCAACGACAGACAAGAGACCCAGTACTTC; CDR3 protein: CASSPNDRQETQYF
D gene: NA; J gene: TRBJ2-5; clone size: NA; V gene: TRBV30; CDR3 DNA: TGTGCCTGGAGCGAATCCTTGAAGACCCAGTACTTC; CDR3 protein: CAWSESLKTQYF
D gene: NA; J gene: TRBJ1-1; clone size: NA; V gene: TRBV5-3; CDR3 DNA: TGTGCCAGAAGCTTGAGTGGCTTTGAAGCTTTCTTT; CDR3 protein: CARSLSGFEAFF
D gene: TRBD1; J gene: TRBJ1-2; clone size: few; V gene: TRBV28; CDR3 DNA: TGTGCCAGCAGTCAAGGAGGGGGCAGGGGGAGGTCGGGCTACACCTTC; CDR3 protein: CASSQGGGRGRSGYTF
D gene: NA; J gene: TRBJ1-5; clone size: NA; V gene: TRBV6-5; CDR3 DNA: TGTGCCAGCAGTCCCTCGGGACTAAATCAGCCCCAGCATTTT; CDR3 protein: CASSPSGLNQPQHF
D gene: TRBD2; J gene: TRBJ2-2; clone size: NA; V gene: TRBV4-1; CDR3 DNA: TGCGCCAGCAGCCAGCTCGGGACTAGCGTTTCTACCGGGGAGCTGTTTTTT; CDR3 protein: CASSQLGTSVSTGELFF
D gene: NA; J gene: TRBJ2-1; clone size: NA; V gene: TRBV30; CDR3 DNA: TGTGCCTGGAGCCACATAGGAGGGACCTACAATGAGCAGTTCTTC; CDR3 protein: CAWSHIGGTYNEQFF
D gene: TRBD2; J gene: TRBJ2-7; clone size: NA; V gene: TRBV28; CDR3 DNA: TGTGCCAGCAAGGTCGGGACTAGCGGGAGGGGGGAGCGCGAGCAGTACTTC; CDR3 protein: CASKVGTSGRGEREQYF
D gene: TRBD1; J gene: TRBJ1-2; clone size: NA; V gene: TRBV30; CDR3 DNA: TGTGCCTGGAACCGGGACAGGGGCTATGGCTACACCTTC; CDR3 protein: CAWNRDRGYGYTF
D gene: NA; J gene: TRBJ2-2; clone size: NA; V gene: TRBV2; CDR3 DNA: TGTGCCAGCAGGGAAGGAATGGACACCGGGGAGCTGTTTTTT; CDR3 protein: CASREGMDTGELFF
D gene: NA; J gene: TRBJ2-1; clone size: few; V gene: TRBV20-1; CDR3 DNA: TGCAGTGCTTCCCATCCCAATGAGCAGTTCTTC; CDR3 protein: CSASHPNEQFF
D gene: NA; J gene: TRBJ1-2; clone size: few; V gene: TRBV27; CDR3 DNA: TGTGCCAGCAGTTTCTCCGGCGGGGTTTCTAACTATGGCTACACCTTC; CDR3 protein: CASSFSGGVSNYGYTF
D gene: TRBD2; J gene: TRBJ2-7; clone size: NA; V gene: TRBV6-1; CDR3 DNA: TGTGCCAGCAGTGAAGAACTAGCGGGAGGGCAGGAGCAGTACTTC; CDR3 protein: CASSEELAGGQEQYF
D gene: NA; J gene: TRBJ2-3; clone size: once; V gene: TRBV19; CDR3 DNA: TGTGCCAGTAGTAATTTTCTCCCTACAGATACGCAGTATTTT; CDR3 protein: CASSNFLPTDTQYF
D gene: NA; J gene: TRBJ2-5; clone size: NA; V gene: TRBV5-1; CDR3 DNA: TGCGCCAGCAGCTTGGCGGCGGGGATAGGGGAGACCCAGTACTTC; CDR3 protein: CASSLAAGIGETQYF
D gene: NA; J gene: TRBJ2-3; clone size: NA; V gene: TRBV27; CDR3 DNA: TGTGCCAGCAAGCCTCTTGGGAGCACAGATACGCAGTATTTT; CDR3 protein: CASKPLGSTDTQYF
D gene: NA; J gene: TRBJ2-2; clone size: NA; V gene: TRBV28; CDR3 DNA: TGTGCCAGCAGTTCCCCCACCTGGGGGACCGGGGAGCTGTTTTTT; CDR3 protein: CASSSPTWGTGELFF
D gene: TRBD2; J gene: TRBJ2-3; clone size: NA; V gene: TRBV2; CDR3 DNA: TGTGCCGGGGGACTAGCGGGAATGGGCACAGATACGCAGTATTTT; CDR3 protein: CAGGLAGMGTDTQYF
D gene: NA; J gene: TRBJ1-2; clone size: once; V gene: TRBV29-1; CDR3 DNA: TGCAGCGTTCGGGAGGGTGGGTATGGCTACACCTTC; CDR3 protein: CSVREGGYGYTF
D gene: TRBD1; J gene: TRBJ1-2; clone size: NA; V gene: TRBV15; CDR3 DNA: TGTGCCACCAGGCCGGACAGGGCCTATGGCTACACCTTC; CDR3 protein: CATRPDRAYGYTF